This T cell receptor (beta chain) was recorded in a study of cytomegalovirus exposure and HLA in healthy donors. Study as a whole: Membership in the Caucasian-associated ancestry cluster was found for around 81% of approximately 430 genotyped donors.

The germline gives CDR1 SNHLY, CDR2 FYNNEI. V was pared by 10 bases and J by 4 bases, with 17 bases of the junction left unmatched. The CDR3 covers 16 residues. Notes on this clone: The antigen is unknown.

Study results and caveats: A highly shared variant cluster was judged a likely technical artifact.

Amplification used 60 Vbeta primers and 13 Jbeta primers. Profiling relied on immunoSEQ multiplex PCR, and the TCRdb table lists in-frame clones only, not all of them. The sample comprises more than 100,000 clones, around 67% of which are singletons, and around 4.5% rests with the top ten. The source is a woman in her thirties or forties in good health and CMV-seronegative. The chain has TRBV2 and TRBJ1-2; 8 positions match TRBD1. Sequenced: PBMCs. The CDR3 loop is CATLRDRPTSGYGYTF. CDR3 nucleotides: TGTGCCACCCTCAGGGACAGGCCCACAAGCGGCTATGGCTACACCTTC.